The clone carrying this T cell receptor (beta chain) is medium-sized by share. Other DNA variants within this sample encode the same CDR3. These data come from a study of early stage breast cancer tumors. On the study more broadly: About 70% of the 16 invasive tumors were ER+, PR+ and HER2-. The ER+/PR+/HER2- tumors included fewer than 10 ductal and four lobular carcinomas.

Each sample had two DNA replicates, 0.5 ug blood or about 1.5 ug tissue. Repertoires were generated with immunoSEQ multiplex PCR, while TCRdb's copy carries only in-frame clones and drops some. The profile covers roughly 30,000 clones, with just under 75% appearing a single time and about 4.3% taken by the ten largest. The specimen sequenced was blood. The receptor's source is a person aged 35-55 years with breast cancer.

In DNA form, the CDR3 reads TGTGCCAGCAGCGCCCCTAACGGCAATGAGCAGTTCTTC. Translation: CASSAPNGNEQFF. This chain links TRBV9 with TRBJ2-1; D ambiguous. Between the trimmed V and J ends, which lost 3 bases and 6 bases, there was a span of 10 bases. This CDR3 has 13 amino acids. CDR1 and CDR2 from the germline V gene are SGDLS and YYNGEE.